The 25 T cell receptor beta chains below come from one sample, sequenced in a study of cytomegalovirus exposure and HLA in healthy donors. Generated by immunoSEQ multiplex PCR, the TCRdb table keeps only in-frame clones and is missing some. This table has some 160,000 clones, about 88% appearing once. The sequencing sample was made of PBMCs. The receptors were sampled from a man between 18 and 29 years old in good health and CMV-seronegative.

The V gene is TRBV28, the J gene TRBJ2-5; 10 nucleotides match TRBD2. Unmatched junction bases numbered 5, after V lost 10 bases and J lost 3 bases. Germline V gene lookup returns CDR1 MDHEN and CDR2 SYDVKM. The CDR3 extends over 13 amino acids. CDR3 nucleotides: TGTGCCACCAAGCGGGGGGGAGAAGAGACCCAGTACTTC. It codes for CATKRGGEETQYF.

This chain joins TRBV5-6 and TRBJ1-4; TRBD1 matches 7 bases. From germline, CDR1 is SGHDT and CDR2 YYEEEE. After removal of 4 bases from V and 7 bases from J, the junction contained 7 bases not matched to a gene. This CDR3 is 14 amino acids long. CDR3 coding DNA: TGTGCCAGCAGCCTACGACAGGGCGGTGAAAAACTGTTTTTT. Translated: CASSLRQGGEKLFF.

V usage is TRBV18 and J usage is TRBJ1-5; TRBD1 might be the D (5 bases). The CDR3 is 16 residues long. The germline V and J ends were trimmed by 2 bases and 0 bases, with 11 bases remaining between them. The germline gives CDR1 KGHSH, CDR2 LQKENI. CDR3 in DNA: TGTGCCAGCTCACCAGGGGGGGAACCTAGCAATCAGCCCCAGCATTTT. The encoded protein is CASSPGGEPSNQPQHF.

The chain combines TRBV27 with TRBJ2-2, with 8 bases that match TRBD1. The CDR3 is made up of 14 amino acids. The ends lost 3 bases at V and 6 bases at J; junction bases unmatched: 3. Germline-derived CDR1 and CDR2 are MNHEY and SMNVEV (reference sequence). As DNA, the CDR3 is TGTGCCAGCAGTTTTCAGGGGGCATCCGGGGAGCTGTTTTTT. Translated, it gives CASSFQGASGELFF.

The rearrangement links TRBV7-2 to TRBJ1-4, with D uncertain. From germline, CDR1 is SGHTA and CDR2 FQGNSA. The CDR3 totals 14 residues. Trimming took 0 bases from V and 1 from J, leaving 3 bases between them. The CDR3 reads CASSLARTNEKLFF. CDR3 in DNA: TGTGCCAGCAGCTTAGCCCGAACTAATGAAAAACTGTTTTTT.

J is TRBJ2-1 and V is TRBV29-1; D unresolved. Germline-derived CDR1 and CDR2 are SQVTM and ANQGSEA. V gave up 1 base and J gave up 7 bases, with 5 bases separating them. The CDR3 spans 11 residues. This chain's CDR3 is CSVEGPNEQFF. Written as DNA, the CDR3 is TGCAGCGTTGAAGGGCCAAATGAGCAGTTCTTC.

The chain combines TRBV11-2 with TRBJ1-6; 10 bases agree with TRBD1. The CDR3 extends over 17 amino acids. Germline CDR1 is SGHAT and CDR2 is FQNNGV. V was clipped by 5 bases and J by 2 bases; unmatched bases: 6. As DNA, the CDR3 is TGTGCCAGCAGCCGACAGGGACAGGGGACCTATAATTCACCCCTCCACTTT. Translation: CASSRQGQGTYNSPLHF.

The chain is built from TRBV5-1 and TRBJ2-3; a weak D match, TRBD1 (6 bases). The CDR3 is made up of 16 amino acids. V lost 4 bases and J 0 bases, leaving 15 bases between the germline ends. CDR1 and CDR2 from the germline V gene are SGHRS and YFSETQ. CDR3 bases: TGCGCCAGCAGCATAGGACAGTACGTTAGCACAGATACGCAGTATTTT. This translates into CASSIGQYVSTDTQYF.

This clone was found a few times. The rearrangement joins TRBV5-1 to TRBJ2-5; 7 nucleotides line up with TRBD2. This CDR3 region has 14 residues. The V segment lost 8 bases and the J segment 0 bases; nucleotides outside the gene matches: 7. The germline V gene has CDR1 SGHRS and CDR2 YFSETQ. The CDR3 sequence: CASQPGGNQETQYF. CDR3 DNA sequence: TGCGCCAGTCAGCCCGGGGGGAACCAAGAGACCCAGTACTTC.

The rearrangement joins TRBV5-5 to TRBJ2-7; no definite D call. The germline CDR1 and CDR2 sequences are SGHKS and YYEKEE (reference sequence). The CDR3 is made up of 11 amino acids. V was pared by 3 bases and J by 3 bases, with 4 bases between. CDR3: CASSSDYEQYV. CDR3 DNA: TGTGCCAGCAGCTCGGACTACGAGCAGTACGTC.

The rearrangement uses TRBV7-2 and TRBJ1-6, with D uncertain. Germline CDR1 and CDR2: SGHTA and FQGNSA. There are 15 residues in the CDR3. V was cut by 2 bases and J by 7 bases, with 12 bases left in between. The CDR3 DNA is TGTGCCAGCAGCTTATTGGCGGGCAGGAATTCACCCCTCCACTTT. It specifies CASSLLAGRNSPLHF. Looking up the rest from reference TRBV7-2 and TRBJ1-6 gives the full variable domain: GAGVSQSPSNKVTEKGKDVELRCDPISGHTALYWYRQSLGQGLEFLIYFQGNSAPDKSGLPSDRFSAERTGGSVSTLTIQRTQQEDSAVYLCASSLLAGRNSPLHFGNGTRLTVT.

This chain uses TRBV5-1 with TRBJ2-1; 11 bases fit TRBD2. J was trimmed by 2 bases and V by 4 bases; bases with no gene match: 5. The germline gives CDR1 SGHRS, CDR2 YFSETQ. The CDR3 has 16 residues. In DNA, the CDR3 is TGCGCCAGCAGCCAGTTAGCGGGAGGGGCCTACAATGAGCAGTTCTTC. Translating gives CASSQLAGGAYNEQFF.

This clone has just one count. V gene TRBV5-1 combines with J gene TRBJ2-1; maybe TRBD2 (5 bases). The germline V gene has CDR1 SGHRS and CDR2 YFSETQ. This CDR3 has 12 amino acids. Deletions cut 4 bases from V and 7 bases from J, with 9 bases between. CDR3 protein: CASSRGYNEQFF. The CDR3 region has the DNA TGCGCCAGCAGCCGGGGTTATAATGAGCAGTTCTTC. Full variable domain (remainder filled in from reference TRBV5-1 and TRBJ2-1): KAGVTQTPRYLIKTRGQQVTLSCSPISGHRSVSWYQQTPGQGLQFLFEYFSETQRNKGNFPGRFSGRQFSNSRSEMNVSTLELGDSALYLCASSRGYNEQFFGPGTRLTVL.

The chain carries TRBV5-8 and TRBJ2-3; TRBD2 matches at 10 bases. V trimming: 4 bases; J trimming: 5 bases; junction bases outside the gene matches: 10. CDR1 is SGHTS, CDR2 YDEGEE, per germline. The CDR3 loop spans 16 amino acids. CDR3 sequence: CASSPLAGEIGDTQYF. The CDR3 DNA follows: TGTGCCAGCAGCCCCCTAGCGGGGGAAATAGGAGATACGCAGTATTTT.

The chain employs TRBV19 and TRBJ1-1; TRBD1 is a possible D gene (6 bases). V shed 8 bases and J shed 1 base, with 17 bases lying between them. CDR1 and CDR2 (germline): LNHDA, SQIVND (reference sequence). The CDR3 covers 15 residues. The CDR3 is CASPRPGGQNTEAFF. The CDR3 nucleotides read TGTGCCAGTCCCAGACCGGGGGGACAGAACACTGAAGCTTTCTTT.

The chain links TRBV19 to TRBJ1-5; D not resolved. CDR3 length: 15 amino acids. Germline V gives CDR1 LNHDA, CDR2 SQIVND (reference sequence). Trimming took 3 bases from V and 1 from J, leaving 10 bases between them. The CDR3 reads CASSIWEDSNQPQHF. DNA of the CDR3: TGTGCCAGTAGTATTTGGGAGGACAGCAATCAGCCCCAGCATTTT.

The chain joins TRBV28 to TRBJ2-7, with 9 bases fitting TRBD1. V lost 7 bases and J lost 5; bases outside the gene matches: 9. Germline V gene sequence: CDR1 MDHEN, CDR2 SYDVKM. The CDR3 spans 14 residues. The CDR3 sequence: CASIAGTGTHEQYF. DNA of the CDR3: TGTGCCAGCATCGCCGGGACAGGGACGCACGAGCAGTACTTC. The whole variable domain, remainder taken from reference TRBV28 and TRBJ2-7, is DVKVTQSSRYLVKRTGEKVFLECVQDMDHENMFWYRQDPGLGLRLIYFSYDVKMKEKGDIPEGYSVSREKKERFSLILESASTNQTSMYLCASIAGTGTHEQYFGPGTRLTVT.

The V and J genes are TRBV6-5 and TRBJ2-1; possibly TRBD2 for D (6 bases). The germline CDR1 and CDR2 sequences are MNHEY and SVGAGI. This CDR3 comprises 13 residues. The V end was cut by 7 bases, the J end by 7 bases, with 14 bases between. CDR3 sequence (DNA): TGTGCCAGCACCCCGGGACTCAAAAATGAGCAGTTCTTC. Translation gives CASTPGLKNEQFF.

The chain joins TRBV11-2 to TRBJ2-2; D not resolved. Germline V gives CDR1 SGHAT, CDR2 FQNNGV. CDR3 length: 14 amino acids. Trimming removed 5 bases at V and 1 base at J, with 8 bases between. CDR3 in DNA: TGTGCCAGCAGCCAACTTCAGAACACCGGGGAGCTGTTTTTT. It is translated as CASSQLQNTGELFF.

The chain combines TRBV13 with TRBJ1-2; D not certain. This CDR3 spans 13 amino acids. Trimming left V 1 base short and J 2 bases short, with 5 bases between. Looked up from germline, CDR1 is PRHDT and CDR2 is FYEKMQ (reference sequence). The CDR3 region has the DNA TGTGCCAGCAGCTTAGACAGCAACTATGGCTACACCTTC. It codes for CASSLDSNYGYTF.

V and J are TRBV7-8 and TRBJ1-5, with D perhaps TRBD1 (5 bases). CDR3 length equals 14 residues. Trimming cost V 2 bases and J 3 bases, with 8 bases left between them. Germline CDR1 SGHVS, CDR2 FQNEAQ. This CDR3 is CASSLLDINQPQHF. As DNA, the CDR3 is TGTGCCAGCAGCTTATTGGACATCAATCAGCCCCAGCATTTT. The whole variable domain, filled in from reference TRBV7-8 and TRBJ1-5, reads GAGVSQSPRYKVAKRGQDVALRCDPISGHVSLFWYQQALGQGPEFLTYFQNEAQLDKSGLPSDRFFAERPEGSVSTLKIQRTQQEDSAVYLCASSLLDINQPQHFGDGTRLSIL.

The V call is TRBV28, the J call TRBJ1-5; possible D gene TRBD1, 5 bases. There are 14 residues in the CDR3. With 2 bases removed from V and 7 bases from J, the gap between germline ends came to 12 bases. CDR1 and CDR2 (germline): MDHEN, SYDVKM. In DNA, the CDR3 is TGTGCCAGCAGTTTAGGGGCAGGGTGGCAGCCCCAGCATTTT. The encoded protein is CASSLGAGWQPQHF.

The CDR3 here is CASSQTSGQETQYF. The CDR3 DNA follows: TGTGCCAGCAGCCAGACTAGCGGCCAAGAGACCCAGTACTTC. This chain uses TRBV9 with TRBJ2-5; 9 nucleotides line up with TRBD2. Per germline, CDR1 SGDLS and CDR2 YYNGEE. V dropped 4 bases and J dropped 1; count of bases not matched to a gene: 2. The CDR3 has 14 amino acids. Full variable domain (missing parts from reference TRBV9 and TRBJ2-5): DSGVTQTPKHLITATGQRVTLRCSPRSGDLSVYWYQQSLDQGLQFLIQYYNGEERAKGNILERFSAQQFPDLHSELNLSSLELGDSALYFCASSQTSGQETQYFGPGTRLLVL.

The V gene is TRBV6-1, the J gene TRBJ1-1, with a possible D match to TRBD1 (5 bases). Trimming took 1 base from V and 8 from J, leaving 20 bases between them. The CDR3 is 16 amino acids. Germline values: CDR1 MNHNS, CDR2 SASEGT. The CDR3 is CASSEVLGGLSGEAFF. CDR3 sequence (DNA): TGTGCCAGCAGTGAAGTTTTGGGGGGACTGTCGGGCGAAGCTTTCTTT.

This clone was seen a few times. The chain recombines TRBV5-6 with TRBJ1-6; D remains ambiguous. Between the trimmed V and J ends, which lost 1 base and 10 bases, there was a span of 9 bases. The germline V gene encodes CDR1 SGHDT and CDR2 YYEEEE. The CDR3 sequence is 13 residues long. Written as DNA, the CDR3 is TGTGCCAGCAGCTTGCTAAACCGGTCACCCCTCCACTTT. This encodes CASSLLNRSPLHF.